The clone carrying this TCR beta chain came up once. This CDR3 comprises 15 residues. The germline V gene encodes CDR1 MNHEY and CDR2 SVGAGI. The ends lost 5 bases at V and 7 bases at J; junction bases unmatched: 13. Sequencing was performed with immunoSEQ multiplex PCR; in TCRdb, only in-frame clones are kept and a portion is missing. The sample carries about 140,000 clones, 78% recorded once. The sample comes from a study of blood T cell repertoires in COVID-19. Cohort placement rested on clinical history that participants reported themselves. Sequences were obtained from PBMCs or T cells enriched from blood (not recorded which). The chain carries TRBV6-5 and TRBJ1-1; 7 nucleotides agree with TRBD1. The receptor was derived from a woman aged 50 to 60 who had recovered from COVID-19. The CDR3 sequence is CASSPRGGRASEAFF. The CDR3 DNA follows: TGTGCCAGCAGTCCCAGAGGGGGCAGAGCTAGTGAAGCTTTCTTT.